The 31 T cell receptor beta chains in this list originate from one sample, sequenced in a study of cytomegalovirus exposure and HLA in healthy donors. Use of 60 Vbeta and 13 Jbeta primers characterized the PCR. The method was immunoSEQ multiplex PCR; TCRdb's version includes in-frame clones alone and lacks a portion of them. The sample contains approximately 140,000 clones, 80% of which appear only once. Sequences were obtained from PBMCs. The receptors here all came from a middle-aged woman in good health and CMV-seronegative.

The V gene is TRBV4-3, the J gene TRBJ2-1; weak D call: TRBD2 (6 bases). The V end was cut by 0 bases, the J end by 11 bases, with 17 bases between. Looked up from germline, CDR1 is LGHNA and CDR2 is YSLEER. The CDR3 consists of 15 residues. CDR3 loop: CASSQDPMASAKQFF. DNA for the CDR3: TGCGCCAGCAGCCAAGATCCCATGGCTAGCGCGAAGCAGTTCTTC.

The gene calls are TRBV5-1 and TRBJ2-7; possible D gene TRBD1, 6 bases. V shed 2 bases and J shed 6 bases, with 18 bases lying between them. Germline assignment: CDR1 SGHRS and CDR2 YFSETQ. The CDR3 sequence is 15 residues long. The CDR3 DNA reads as TGCGCCAGCAGCTTCGTTGGGGGCCGTCCTGTCGAGCAGTACTTC. It encodes CASSFVGGRPVEQYF.

The J gene is TRBJ1-1, the V gene TRBV7-8; 12 bases align to TRBD1. CDR3 length equals 19 residues. Germline lookup yields CDR1 SGHVS and CDR2 FQNEAQ. Trimming removed 1 base from V and 1 base from J; junction bases left unmatched: 10. CDR3 protein: CASSLEKVPGQGANTEAFF. CDR3 coding DNA: TGTGCCAGCAGCTTAGAGAAGGTCCCGGGACAGGGGGCGAACACTGAAGCTTTCTTT.

The chain employs TRBV28 and TRBJ1-6; no clear D. The CDR3 extends over 10 amino acids. CDR1 is MDHEN and CDR2 is SYDVKM in the germline V gene. Trimming left V 8 bases short and J 16 bases short, with 12 bases between. Here the CDR3 reads CASEGSLLHF. Written as DNA, the CDR3 is TGTGCCAGCGAAGGTAGCCTGCTCCACTTT.

The CDR3 region is CASSTASRAEAFF. CDR3 in DNA: TGTGCCAGCAGCACAGCCTCGCGGGCTGAAGCTTTCTTT. The chain couples TRBV7-2 to TRBJ1-1; no definite D call. The CDR3 loop spans 13 amino acids. Trimming removed 5 bases at V and 6 bases at J, with 13 bases between. CDR1 and CDR2 (germline): SGHTA, FQGNSA.

The V call is TRBV28, the J call TRBJ1-4, with 9 bases lining up with TRBD1. The CDR3 is 15 amino acids. CDR1 is MDHEN, CDR2 SYDVKM, per germline. V was pared by 6 bases and J by 7 bases, with 9 bases of the junction left unmatched. CDR3 in DNA: TGTGCCAGCAGGGAACGGACAGGGGCGCGTGAAAAACTGTTTTTT. It is translated as CASRERTGAREKLFF.

The CDR3, as DNA: TGTGCCAGCAGTTTACGGACAGCTTACGAGCAGTACTTC. This translates into CASSLRTAYEQYF. The chain combines TRBV28 with TRBJ2-7; weak D call: TRBD1 (6 bases). Germline V gives CDR1 MDHEN, CDR2 SYDVKM. The length of the CDR3 is 13 residues. V was pared by 2 bases and J by 4 bases, with 9 bases between.

The chain recombines TRBV5-6 with TRBJ2-5, with D possibly matching TRBD2 (6 bases). The CDR3 length is 15 residues. CDR1 SGHDT and CDR2 YYEEEE come from the germline V gene. V was cut by 1 base and J by 1 base, with 11 bases left in between. The CDR3 region is CASSLWRGRQETQYF. Written as DNA, the CDR3 is TGTGCCAGCAGCTTGTGGCGGGGCCGCCAAGAGACCCAGTACTTC.

The rearrangement uses TRBV7-6 and TRBJ2-7; TRBD1 matches 9 bases. V lost 5 bases and J lost 7; bases outside the gene matches: 6. CDR1 and CDR2 (germline): SGHVS, FNYEAQ. The CDR3 runs to 13 residues. The CDR3 is CASSQGQGEEQYF. Written as DNA, the CDR3 is TGTGCCAGCAGCCAGGGACAGGGAGAAGAGCAGTACTTC.

This chain links TRBV4-1 with TRBJ2-7; 7 bases agree with TRBD1. Looked up from germline, CDR1 is MGHRA and CDR2 is YSYEKL. This CDR3 has 15 residues. Unmatched junction bases numbered 7, after V lost 3 bases and J lost 2 bases. DNA of the CDR3: TGCGCCAGCAGCCACCAATCAGGGGGAGCCTACGAGCAGTACTTC. Encoded protein: CASSHQSGGAYEQYF.

This chain joins TRBV7-2 and TRBJ1-1, with 11 positions matching TRBD1. V lost 2 bases, J lost 4 bases, and 6 bases stayed unmatched. The CDR3 runs to 16 residues. Germline CDR1 reads SGHTA; CDR2 reads FQGNSA. CDR3 residues: CASSLTSGQGGTEAFF. DNA for the CDR3: TGTGCCAGCAGCTTAACCTCGGGACAGGGGGGCACTGAAGCTTTCTTT.

The count of this clone is one. The chain joins TRBV7-2 to TRBJ2-5, with TRBD2 matching 10 bases. Germline CDR1 and CDR2: SGHTA and FQGNSA. CDR3 length equals 16 residues. V dropped 3 bases and J dropped 2; count of bases not matched to a gene: 6. CDR3 DNA sequence: TGTGCCAGCAGCTTCGCCCTAGCGGGGGAACAAGAGACCCAGTACTTC. Its protein product is CASSFALAGEQETQYF.

This rearrangement joins TRBV19 to TRBJ2-3; 12 nucleotides match TRBD2. V lost 8 bases to trimming and J lost 0 bases; unmatched junction nucleotides: 27. Germline V CDR1 and CDR2: LNHDA, SQIVND (reference sequence). CDR3 size: 23 residues. The CDR3 here is CASLPTPGLAGRTSGYSTDTQYF. CDR3 nucleotides: TGTGCCAGTCTGCCCACCCCAGGACTAGCGGGACGTACTTCCGGCTATAGCACAGATACGCAGTATTTT.

This clone was counted once. This chain uses TRBV27 with TRBJ1-5; 10 bases map to TRBD1. CDR1 MNHEY and CDR2 SMNVEV come from the germline V gene (reference sequence). The CDR3 length is 18 residues. V dropped 8 bases and J dropped 6; count of bases not matched to a gene: 19. The CDR3 sequence: CASQPKKEVRDRGQPQHF. CDR3 DNA sequence: TGTGCCAGCCAACCGAAAAAAGAGGTACGGGACAGGGGTCAGCCCCAGCATTTT.

A single count supports this clone. The gene calls are TRBV7-8 and TRBJ2-7; 12 positions match TRBD2. The V segment lost 5 bases and the J segment 5 bases; nucleotides outside the gene matches: 13. CDR1 SGHVS and CDR2 FQNEAQ come from the germline V gene. CDR3 size: 17 residues. The CDR3 DNA reads TGTGCCAGCAGCCTACCTCCCCGACTAGCGGGAGAGGACGAGCAGTACTTC. Amino acid sequence: CASSLPPRLAGEDEQYF. Using reference TRBV7-8 and TRBJ2-7 for the parts outside the CDR3, the full variable domain is GAGVSQSPRYKVAKRGQDVALRCDPISGHVSLFWYQQALGQGPEFLTYFQNEAQLDKSGLPSDRFFAERPEGSVSTLKIQRTQQEDSAVYLCASSLPPRLAGEDEQYFGPGTRLTVT.

A single count supports this clone. The chain carries TRBV19 and TRBJ1-5, with 7 bases fitting TRBD1. Germline V CDR1 and CDR2: LNHDA, SQIVND (reference sequence). Trimming removed 7 bases from V and 0 bases from J; junction bases left unmatched: 3. This CDR3 spans 14 amino acids. CDR3 sequence: CASTAGGSNQPQHF. As DNA, the CDR3 is TGTGCCAGTACGGCAGGGGGTAGCAATCAGCCCCAGCATTTT.

This sequence joins TRBV6-6 and TRBJ2-1, with 8 bases fitting TRBD2. Germline values: CDR1 MNHNY, CDR2 SVGAGI (reference sequence). V trimming: 2 bases; J trimming: 0 bases; junction bases outside the gene matches: 3. The CDR3 length is 16 residues. The CDR3 bases are TGTGCCAGCAGTTACGGAAGCGGGGGCTCCTACAATGAGCAGTTCTTC. It codes for CASSYGSGGSYNEQFF.

The chain is built from TRBV6-5 and TRBJ2-5; 8 nucleotides match TRBD1. CDR3 length: 13 residues. J gave up 9 bases and V 6 bases, and 9 bases lay outside the gene matches. Germline V gives CDR1 MNHEY, CDR2 SVGAGI. For the CDR3, the DNA is TGTGCCAGCAGCCCGGACAGGGCGAGGGCCCAGTACTTC. This sequence encodes CASSPDRARAQYF.

This sequence joins TRBV9 and TRBJ2-5, with D possibly being TRBD2 (7 bases). This CDR3 is built from 15 residues. Trimming pared 3 bases from V and 2 bases from J, leaving 14 bases between. Germline V gives CDR1 SGDLS, CDR2 YYNGEE. CDR3 sequence reads: CASSAWGGSQETQYF. The CDR3 coding sequence is TGTGCCAGCAGCGCCTGGGGGGGCAGTCAAGAGACCCAGTACTTC.

This chain uses TRBV27 with TRBJ1-5, with D hard to call. The CDR3 is made up of 12 amino acids. V was trimmed by 8 bases and J by 3 bases, leaving 8 bases between them. The germline V gene has CDR1 MNHEY and CDR2 SMNVEV (reference sequence). The DNA for the CDR3 is TGTGCCAGCGGAGTGAACAATCAGCCCCAGCATTTT. It translates to CASGVNNQPQHF.

V is TRBV27 and J is TRBJ1-3, with 9 bases lining up with TRBD1. CDR1 and CDR2 (germline): MNHEY, SMNVEV (reference sequence). The CDR3 runs to 15 residues. Germline trimming cut 5 bases from V and 4 bases from J; bases unmatched to any gene: 6. The DNA for the CDR3 is TGTGCCAGCAGTCCCGGGACAGGGAGAGGAAACACCATATATTTT. The encoded protein is CASSPGTGRGNTIYF.

The rearrangement links TRBV19 to TRBJ1-1; no definite D call. The CDR3 has 12 residues. Germline values: CDR1 LNHDA, CDR2 SQIVND (reference sequence). Trimming cost V 5 bases and J 3 bases, with 7 bases left between them. In DNA, the CDR3 is TGTGCCAGTAGTCATCAGTACACTGAAGCTTTCTTT. This codes for CASSHQYTEAFF.

The V and J genes are TRBV9 and TRBJ2-2; D is perhaps TRBD1 (6 bases). CDR1 and CDR2 (germline): SGDLS, YYNGEE. Trimming removed 4 bases at V and 1 base at J, with 11 bases between. This CDR3 is 15 amino acids long. The CDR3 nucleotides read TGTGCCAGCAGCCTACAGGGTCTGAACACCGGGGAGCTGTTTTTT. This encodes CASSLQGLNTGELFF.

The chain links TRBV5-1 to TRBJ1-2, with D uncertain. Germline values: CDR1 SGHRS, CDR2 YFSETQ. Trimming stripped 0 bases from V and 4 bases from J, with 16 bases between. CDR3 size: 16 residues. CDR3 nucleotide sequence: TGCGCCAGCAGCTTGGTAGCCAGCTCGGAGGCCTATGGCTACACCTTC. Its translation is CASSLVASSEAYGYTF.

With respect to this clone: At one end, the junction sequence differs from germline, possibly due to a read error. The chain is built from TRBV29-1 and TRBJ1-1, with a possible D match to TRBD1 (5 bases). Germline V lookup: CDR1 SQVTM, CDR2 ANQGSEA. The CDR3 extends over 15 amino acids. The CDR3 nucleotides read TGCCGCGTTGGCCCAACGGGGGAGGGGAACACTGAAGCTTTCTTT. Its translation: CRVGPTGEGNTEAFF.

The chain employs TRBV13 and TRBJ2-1; 11 bases align to TRBD1. CDR3 length equals 15 residues. Trimming took 3 bases from V and 6 from J; bases not matched to a gene: 4. Germline V gives CDR1 PRHDT, CDR2 FYEKMQ (reference sequence). CDR3 in amino acids: CASSFRDRGGNEQFF. CDR3 nucleotides: TGTGCCAGCAGCTTCCGGGACAGGGGGGGCAATGAGCAGTTCTTC.

The V and J genes are TRBV29-1 and TRBJ1-1; 8 nucleotides line up with TRBD1. Germline CDR1 and CDR2: SQVTM and ANQGSEA. The CDR3 length is 13 residues. After removal of 7 bases from V and 1 base from J, the junction contained 5 bases not matched to a gene. Written as DNA, the CDR3 is TGCAGCGCATCGCAGGGGGCGAACACTGAAGCTTTCTTT. It codes for CSASQGANTEAFF. Looking up the rest from reference TRBV29-1 and TRBJ1-1 gives the full variable domain: SAVISQKPSRDICQRGTSLTIQCQVDSQVTMMFWYRQQPGQSLTLIATANQGSEATYESGFVIDKFPISRPNLTFSTLTVSNMSPEDSSIYLCSASQGANTEAFFGQGTRLTVV.

As to this clone: Additional DNA sequences in this sample encode the identical CDR3. The gene calls are TRBV6-1 and TRBJ2-2, with D perhaps matching TRBD2 (6 bases). With 8 bases removed from V and 2 bases from J, the gap between germline ends came to 12 bases. Germline CDR1 and CDR2: MNHNS and SASEGT. CDR3 size: 14 residues. The CDR3 reads CASVGGRNTGELFF. CDR3 nucleotides: TGTGCCAGCGTCGGGGGAAGAAACACCGGGGAGCTGTTTTTT.

This chain joins TRBV5-1 and TRBJ2-1; 8 bases map to TRBD2. The CDR3 runs to 16 residues. Germline-derived CDR1 and CDR2 are SGHRS and YFSETQ. V lost 0 bases and J lost 6; bases outside the gene matches: 8. The CDR3 is CASSLEGSGSVNEQFF. CDR3 bases: TGCGCCAGCAGCTTGGAAGGCAGCGGGAGCGTCAATGAGCAGTTCTTC. Full variable domain (outside the CDR3, taken from reference TRBV5-1 and TRBJ2-1): KAGVTQTPRYLIKTRGQQVTLSCSPISGHRSVSWYQQTPGQGLQFLFEYFSETQRNKGNFPGRFSGRQFSNSRSEMNVSTLELGDSALYLCASSLEGSGSVNEQFFGPGTRLTVL.

The chain recombines TRBV11-2 with TRBJ1-1, with TRBD1 identical over 7 bases. Germline trimming cut 3 bases from V and 5 bases from J; bases unmatched to any gene: 6. The CDR3 extends over 14 amino acids. Germline V gene lookup returns CDR1 SGHAT and CDR2 FQNNGV. This CDR3 is CASSFAGQQTEAFF. The CDR3 nucleotides are TGTGCCAGCAGCTTCGCGGGACAGCAAACTGAAGCTTTCTTT.

The chain couples TRBV18 to TRBJ1-1; 7 bases align to TRBD1. Trimming removed 1 base from V and 1 base from J; junction bases left unmatched: 0. This CDR3 region has 14 residues. From germline, CDR1 is KGHSH and CDR2 LQKENI. CDR3 protein: CASSPRQGNTEAFF. DNA of the CDR3: TGTGCCAGCTCACCACGACAGGGGAACACTGAAGCTTTCTTT.